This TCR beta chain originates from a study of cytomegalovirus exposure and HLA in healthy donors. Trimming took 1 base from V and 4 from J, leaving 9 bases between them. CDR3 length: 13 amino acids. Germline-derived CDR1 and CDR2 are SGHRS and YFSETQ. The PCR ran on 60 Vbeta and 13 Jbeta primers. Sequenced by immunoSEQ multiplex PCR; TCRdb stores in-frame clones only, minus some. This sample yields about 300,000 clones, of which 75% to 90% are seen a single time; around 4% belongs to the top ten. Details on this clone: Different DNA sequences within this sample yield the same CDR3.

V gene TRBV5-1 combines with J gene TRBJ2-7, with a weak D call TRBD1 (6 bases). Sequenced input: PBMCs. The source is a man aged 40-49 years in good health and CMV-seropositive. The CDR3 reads CASSLTQGYEQYF. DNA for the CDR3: TGCGCCAGCAGCTTGACTCAGGGGTACGAGCAGTACTTC.